The following is a T cell receptor (beta chain) sequence with its context. The antigen remains unidentified. This entry belongs to a study of shared clonotypes between healthy human individuals. Overall study results and limits: Rarefaction revealed incomplete sorted-subset sequencing despite large depth.

Donors had no recently reported acute infections or vaccinations and were HIV-negative. Assay execution proceeded at the deep level. DNA at roughly 0.2 ug, around 30,000 T cell genomes, went into sorted-subset replicate PCRs. The table came from immunoSEQ multiplex PCR; TCRdb's copy has only in-frame clones and leaves some out. Among roughly 1,100,000 clones listed, 60% to 80% were seen once. This CDR3 spans 14 amino acids. Between the trimmed V and J ends, which lost 3 bases and 5 bases, there was a span of 14 bases. Germline CDR1 and CDR2: SGHTA and FQGNSA. This rearrangement joins TRBV7-2 to TRBJ2-7, with a tentative D call TRBD2 (5 bases). Sequenced: memory CD4+ T cells sorted from blood. Subset defined: CD45RA-negative fraction. The clonotype was recovered from a young man in good health. CDR3 amino acids: CASSFGLAFDEQYF. In nucleotides, the CDR3 is TGTGCCAGCAGCTTTGGGCTAGCTTTCGACGAGCAGTACTTC.